The rows below give T cell receptor beta chains drawn from one sample of a study of blood T cell repertoires in COVID-19. Using immunoSEQ multiplex PCR, the repertoire was profiled, and TCRdb retains in-frame clones only, with some absent. This table holds around 280,000 clones, 90% found once. Sequencing was carried out using PBMCs or T cells enriched from blood (not recorded which). Every receptor here comes from a woman between 18 and 30 years old with acute COVID-19. Each CDR3 is given without its conserved first and last residue.

>TRBV10-2
ASRFSGDTEAF
>TRBV4-1
ASSQADRLAKNIQY
>TRBV21-1
ASSSQGTSGSYEQY
>TRBV28
ASASQGGIEKLF
>TRBV5-1
ASSLGLYYEQY
>TRBV11-3
ASSFRRDTEAF
>TRBV30
AWSVPRQSSYNEQF
>TRBV18
ASSSRDRGLGYT
>TRBV30
AWSVHSRNEKLF
>TRBV18
ASSLGQGVSQPQH
>TRBV20-1
SASSFSGTSGVYTQY
>TRBV15
ATSRVGLGGSPLH
>TRBV30
AWSVTLLLGEQF
>TRBV28
ASSYNPRGYSGNTIY
>TRBV24-1
ATSPGGSGETQY
>TRBV7-9
ASSPDGGLGEKLF
>TRBV5-1
ASSLDRGHREKLF
>TRBV5-5
ASSLGGDSLIYEQY
>TRBV30
AWSAGQVGNQPQH
>TRBV24-1
ATSELAGDNEQF
>TRBV5-4
ASGDRKGPYGYT
>TRBV11-2
ASSLATGGTEAF
>TRBV4-1
ASSQEKRTKSSYNEQF
>TRBV28
ASSRQGTFNQPQH
>TRBV7-3
ASSSIGGTSSRTYNEQF
>TRBV18
ASSLMVLDRYNEQF